The present T cell receptor (beta chain) was sequenced within a study of CD8 T cells in ankylosing spondylitis. Whole-study results and caveats: Eight or nine highly homologous variants made up a TCR beta motif that seemed to typify ankylosing spondylitis blood.

Only a few counts were recorded for this clonotype. Its antigen is currently unknown. A single record per CDR3 protein comes from TCRdb applying MiXCR to the 5' RACE reads. Seen here are some 330,000 distinct CDR3 sequences, 7% to 9% observed once, and the top ten hold roughly 15%. This CDR3 is built from 13 residues. Trimming removed 6 bases from V and 5 bases from J; junction bases left unmatched: 5. The germline V gene has CDR1 MDHEN and CDR2 SYDVKM. This receptor was taken from a male donor with ankylosing spondylitis. The chain carries TRBV28 and TRBJ2-5; TRBD2 matches 8 bases. The sample was blood, either unsorted or a sorted T cell fraction (not recorded which). The DNA of the CDR3 is TGTGCCAGCAGGGCGGGGGGCACGGAGACCCAGTACTTC. Translation gives CASRAGGTETQYF.